This T cell receptor beta chain is drawn from a study of T cells in Graves' hyperthyroidism and ophthalmopathy. Study-wide results and caveats: Onset of ophthalmopathy came a median around 6.2 months after the model predicted it.

The source material, RNA transcripts, was used to amplify TCR beta CDR3 regions. TCR CDR3 regions were first amplified by RT-PCR with HTBI primers. TCRdb reanalysed the multiplex PCR reads using MiXCR and keeps one entry per CDR3 protein. The table shows about 600,000 distinct CDR3 sequences, with 14% occurring only once. From germline, CDR1 is ENHRY and CDR2 SYGVKD. This CDR3 is 14 amino acids long. Deletions cut 6 bases from V and 4 bases from J, with 14 bases between. This clonotype has a count of ten or more. The antigen is undetermined. The origin of this receptor is a woman under 30 with Graves' ophthalmopathy. V usage is TRBV10-3 and J usage is TRBJ2-3, with D possibly matching TRBD1 (6 bases). The sequenced material came from blood. The CDR3, as DNA: TGTGCCATCAGCTCGGCAGGGGCGGCAGATACGCAGTATTTT. It yields the protein CAISSAGAADTQYF.